These T cell receptor beta chains were read from a single sample in a study of OX40 agonist ivuxolimab in advanced cancers. Here immunoSEQ multiplex PCR was the method, and the copy in TCRdb shows in-frame clones only, minus some. The sample holds 45,000 to 60,000 clones, about nine tenths seen once. Sequenced here: CD4+ or CD8+ T cells sorted from blood, sampled in a trial of the OX40 agonist ivuxolimab. The receptors were gathered from an adult with an advanced solid tumor such as melanoma, head and neck, liver or kidney cancer. CDR3s include the opening cysteine and the closing phenylalanine or tryptophan. Fields, in order: J gene, V gene, CDR3 protein.

J gene: TRBJ1-2
V gene: TRBV7-2
CDR3 protein: CASSLGQGGYGYTF

J gene: -
V gene: TRBV5-1
CDR3 protein: CASSLDRSSYEQYF

J gene: TRBJ2-1
V gene: TRBV11-3
CDR3 protein: CASSLESANNEQFF

J gene: TRBJ2-3
V gene: TRBV5-1
CDR3 protein: CASSLASIGQGGDTQYF

J gene: TRBJ1-2
V gene: TRBV6-1
CDR3 protein: CASSEIGQLTANYGYTF

J gene: TRBJ1-2
V gene: TRBV21-1
CDR3 protein: CAIFHIRDRANYGYTF

J gene: TRBJ1-1
V gene: TRBV6-1
CDR3 protein: CASRGRMNTEAFF

J gene: TRBJ2-4
V gene: TRBV12-5
CDR3 protein: CASGLVGRGLAKNIQYF

J gene: TRBJ1-2
V gene: TRBV18
CDR3 protein: CASSSNNRGQGGNGYTF

J gene: TRBJ2-1
V gene: TRBV28
CDR3 protein: CASSLAGGIVNEQFF

J gene: TRBJ1-6
V gene: TRBV27
CDR3 protein: CASSTGQGRYNSPLHF

J gene: TRBJ1-4
V gene: TRBV28
CDR3 protein: CASSSPQGTNEKLFF

J gene: TRBJ2-1
V gene: TRBV5-1
CDR3 protein: CASSSRRGGYNEQFF

J gene: TRBJ1-2
V gene: TRBV11-2
CDR3 protein: CASSRHGAGAYGYTF

J gene: TRBJ2-7
V gene: TRBV5-1
CDR3 protein: CASRVGLAVWYEQYF

J gene: TRBJ1-2
V gene: TRBV11-2
CDR3 protein: CASSSIRAKRGYGYTF

J gene: TRBJ1-4
V gene: TRBV4-1
CDR3 protein: CASSQEGVNEKLFF

J gene: TRBJ2-2
V gene: TRBV29-1
CDR3 protein: CSVEEVGFPPGELFF

J gene: TRBJ2-7
V gene: TRBV7-9
CDR3 protein: CASSLSRESYEQYF

J gene: TRBJ1-3
V gene: TRBV11-2
CDR3 protein: CASSPRYGSSASGNTIYF

J gene: TRBJ1-4
V gene: TRBV5-1
CDR3 protein: CASSLYPLRDSNEKLFF

J gene: TRBJ1-6
V gene: TRBV10-3
CDR3 protein: CAISESWGTGTSPLHF

J gene: TRBJ1-6
V gene: TRBV6-5
CDR3 protein: CASSRSTGVNSPLHF

J gene: TRBJ2-7
V gene: TRBV19
CDR3 protein: CASSVGLDSYEQYF

J gene: TRBJ2-7
V gene: TRBV18
CDR3 protein: CASSPPRRTGVDEQYF

J gene: TRBJ1-6
V gene: TRBV6-6
CDR3 protein: CASSYLGPGVNSPLHF

J gene: TRBJ2-7
V gene: TRBV19
CDR3 protein: CASSIYSTGGVEQYF

J gene: TRBJ1-3
V gene: TRBV7-2
CDR3 protein: CASSLVGNTIYF

J gene: TRBJ2-2
V gene: TRBV27
CDR3 protein: CASSRGRGANTGELFF

J gene: TRBJ2-3
V gene: TRBV6-1
CDR3 protein: CASSGTSGGFIADTQYF

J gene: TRBJ2-7
V gene: TRBV5-6
CDR3 protein: CASSLYGTSGLYEQYF

J gene: TRBJ2-5
V gene: TRBV6-1
CDR3 protein: CASSVIRLAGEETQYF

J gene: TRBJ1-5
V gene: TRBV5-1
CDR3 protein: CASSSHPGGNQPQHF

J gene: TRBJ2-5
V gene: TRBV18
CDR3 protein: CASSVLLAGGQETQYF

J gene: TRBJ1-4
V gene: TRBV2
CDR3 protein: CASSEAGQGFGKLFF